The clone carrying this T cell receptor beta chain was recorded a few times. Antigen: not known. Generation of TCR cDNA used 5'RACE template switching (which added a universal primer site and UMIs). Via MiXCR, TCRdb re-called the 5' RACE reads, giving one row per CDR3 protein. The data show under 300,000 distinct CDR3 sequences, approximately 6.8% seen once. These data are taken from a study of T cells after yellow fever vaccination. The study, taken as a whole, reports: Subsequent to the booster, the majority of primary-vaccination clones reappeared (roughly 97% CD4, 88% CD8). One caveat is that FACS-sorted repertoires could contain abundant clonotypes contaminating from the bulk population.

V gave up 1 base and J gave up 2 bases; unmatched junction bases: 1. The CDR3 covers 14 residues. The germline gives CDR1 DFQATT, CDR2 SNEGSKA (reference sequence). Specimen: CD4+ T cells sorted from PBMCs, collected on the day of the yellow fever booster vaccination. The rearrangement uses TRBV20-1 and TRBJ2-1; 8 bases align to TRBD1. The sequence came from a man aged 30 to 45 who received the YFV17D yellow fever vaccine. The CDR3 nucleotides are TGCAGTGCTAGAGTGGACAGGGCCTACAATGAGCAGTTCTTC. Translating it yields CSARVDRAYNEQFF.